This T cell receptor beta chain came from a study of ipilimumab plus nivolumab after autologous stem cell transplantation. Study-wide background: Patients received a median of roughly five ipilimumab and 8 nivolumab doses.

In regard to this clone: Its specificity is not known.

The CDR3 extends over 13 amino acids. V was trimmed by 1 base and J by 8 bases, leaving 11 bases between them. The V gene's germline CDR1 is SGHTA and CDR2 FQGNSA. Checkpoint therapy with ipilimumab 1 mg/kg began 14 to 28 days after transplant. The study, taken as a whole, reports: Per the authors, repertoire, Treg and microbiota data justify further study.

The method was immunoSEQ multiplex PCR; TCRdb's version includes in-frame clones alone and lacks a portion of them. The data hold about 20,000 clones, with roughly 80% observed a single time. This receptor was obtained from a male donor with diffuse large B-cell lymphoma. This rearrangement joins TRBV7-2 to TRBJ1-2; no definite D call. This material consisted of PBMCs, taken in a trial of ipilimumab plus nivolumab as post-transplant consolidation. CDR3 DNA sequence: TGTGCCAGCAGCTTAGGACGCCGCGGCGGCTACACCTTC. Amino acids: CASSLGRRGGYTF.